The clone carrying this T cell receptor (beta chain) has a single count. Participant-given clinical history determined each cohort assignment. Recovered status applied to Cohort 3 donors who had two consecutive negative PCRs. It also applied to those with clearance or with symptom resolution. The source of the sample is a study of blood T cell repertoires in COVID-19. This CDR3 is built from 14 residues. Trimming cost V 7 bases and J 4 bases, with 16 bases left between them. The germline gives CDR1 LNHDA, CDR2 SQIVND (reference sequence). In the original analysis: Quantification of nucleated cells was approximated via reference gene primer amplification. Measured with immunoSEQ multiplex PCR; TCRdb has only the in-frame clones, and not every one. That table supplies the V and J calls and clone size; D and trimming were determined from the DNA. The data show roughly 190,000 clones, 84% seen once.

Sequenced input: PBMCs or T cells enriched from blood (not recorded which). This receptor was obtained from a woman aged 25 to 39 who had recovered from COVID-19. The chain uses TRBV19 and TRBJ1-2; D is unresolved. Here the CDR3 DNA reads TGTGCCAGTACCATTATAGCGCCCGCCTATGGCTACACCTTC. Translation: CASTIIAPAYGYTF.